This T cell receptor (beta chain) comes out of a study of CD8 T cells in ankylosing spondylitis. General study findings and limits: Disease-associated clones were reportedly significantly overrepresented in matched ankylosing spondylitis synovial fluid. Roughly 8 highly homologous variants made up a TCR beta motif, and this motif appeared characteristic of ankylosing spondylitis blood. Some motif variants were previously reported in reactive arthritis synovial fluid and blood.

Molecular-barcoded quantitative 5'-RACE produced these TCR beta libraries. TCRdb re-analysed the 5' RACE reads in MiXCR, keeping a single row per CDR3 protein. The data contain tens of thousands of distinct CDR3 sequences, approximately 30% of them singletons. In regard to this clonotype: Its antigen remains unidentified.

This sequence was found in a male donor with ankylosing spondylitis or in good health (not recorded which). The specimen was blood, either unsorted or a sorted T cell fraction (not recorded which).

The CDR3 region is CASSRRTSGINEQYF. The CDR3 DNA reads as TGCGCCAGCAGCAGACGGACTAGCGGGATCAACGAGCAGTACTTC. The chain carries TRBV5-1 and TRBJ2-7; TRBD2 aligns across 12 bases. CDR3 size: 15 residues. With V trimmed by 4 bases and J by 5 bases, 7 bases remained unmatched. Germline lookup yields CDR1 SGHRS and CDR2 YFSETQ.